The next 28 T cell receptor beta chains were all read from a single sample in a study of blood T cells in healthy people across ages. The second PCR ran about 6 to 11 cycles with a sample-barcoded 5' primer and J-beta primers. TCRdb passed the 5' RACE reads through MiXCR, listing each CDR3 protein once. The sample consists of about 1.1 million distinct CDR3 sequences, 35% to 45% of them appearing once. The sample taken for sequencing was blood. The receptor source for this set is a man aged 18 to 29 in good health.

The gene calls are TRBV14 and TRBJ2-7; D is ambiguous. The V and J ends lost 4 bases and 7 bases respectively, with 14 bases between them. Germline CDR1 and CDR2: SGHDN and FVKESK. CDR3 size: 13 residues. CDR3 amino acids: CASSRFDLGEQYF. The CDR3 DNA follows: TGTGCCAGCAGCCGATTCGACCTGGGGGAGCAGTACTTC.

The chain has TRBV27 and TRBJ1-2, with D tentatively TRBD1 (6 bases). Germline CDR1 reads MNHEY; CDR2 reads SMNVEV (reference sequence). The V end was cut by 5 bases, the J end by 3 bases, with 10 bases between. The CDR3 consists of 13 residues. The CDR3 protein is CASSHRDDYGYTF. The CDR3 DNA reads TGTGCCAGCAGTCACAGGGACGACTATGGCTACACCTTC.

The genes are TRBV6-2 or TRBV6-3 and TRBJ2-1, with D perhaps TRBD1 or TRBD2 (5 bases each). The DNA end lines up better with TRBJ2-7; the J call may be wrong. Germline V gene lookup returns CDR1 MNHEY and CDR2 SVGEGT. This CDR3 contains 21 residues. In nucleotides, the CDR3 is TGTGCCAGCAGCCTCACACCACTAAGACAGCGAGGGGCTTTCAGGTACAATGAGCAGTACTTC. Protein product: CASSLTPLRQRGAFRYNEQYF.

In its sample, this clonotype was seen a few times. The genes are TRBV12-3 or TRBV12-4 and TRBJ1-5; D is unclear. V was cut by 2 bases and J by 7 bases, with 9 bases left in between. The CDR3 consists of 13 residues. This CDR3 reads CASSLLVTQPQHF. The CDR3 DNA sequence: TGTGCCAGCAGTTTATTAGTCACCCAGCCCCAGCATTTT.

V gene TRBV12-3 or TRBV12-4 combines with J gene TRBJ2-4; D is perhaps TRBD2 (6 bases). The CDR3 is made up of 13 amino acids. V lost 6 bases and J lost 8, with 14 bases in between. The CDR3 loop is CASRTGDQDIQYF. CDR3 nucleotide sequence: TGTGCCAGCAGGACGGGGGACCAGGACATTCAGTACTTC.

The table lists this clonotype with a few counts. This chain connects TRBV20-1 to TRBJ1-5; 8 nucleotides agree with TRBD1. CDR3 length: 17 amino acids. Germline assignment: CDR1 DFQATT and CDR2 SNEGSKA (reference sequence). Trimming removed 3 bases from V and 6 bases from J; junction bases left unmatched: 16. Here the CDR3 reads CSASRGTGSSASQPQHF. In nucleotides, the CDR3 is TGCAGTGCTAGTCGAGGGACAGGTTCGAGCGCAAGTCAGCCCCAGCATTTT.

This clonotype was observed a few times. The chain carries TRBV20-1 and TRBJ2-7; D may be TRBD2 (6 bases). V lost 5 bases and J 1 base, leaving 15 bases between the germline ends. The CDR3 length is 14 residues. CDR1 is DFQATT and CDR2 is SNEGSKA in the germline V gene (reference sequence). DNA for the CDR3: TGCAGTGCTGGGAGGACGGTGGGTTCCTACGAGCAGTACTTC. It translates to CSAGRTVGSYEQYF.

The CDR3 reads CSARSHRRTQGREFF. In nucleotides, the CDR3 is TGCAGTGCTAGATCCCACCGAAGGACCCAGGGTCGGGAGTTCTTC. The chain uses TRBV20-1 and TRBJ2-1; D possibly corresponds to TRBD1 (5 bases). From germline, CDR1 is DFQATT and CDR2 SNEGSKA (reference sequence). The CDR3 contains 15 residues. Deletions cut 2 bases from V and 14 bases from J, with 25 bases between.

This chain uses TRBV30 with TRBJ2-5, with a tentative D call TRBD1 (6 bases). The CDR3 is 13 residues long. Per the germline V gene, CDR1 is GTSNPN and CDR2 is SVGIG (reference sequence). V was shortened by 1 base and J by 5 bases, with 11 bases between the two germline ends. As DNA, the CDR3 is TGTGCCTGGAGTGACCGCAGGGGTGAGACCCAGTACTTC. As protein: CAWSDRRGETQYF.

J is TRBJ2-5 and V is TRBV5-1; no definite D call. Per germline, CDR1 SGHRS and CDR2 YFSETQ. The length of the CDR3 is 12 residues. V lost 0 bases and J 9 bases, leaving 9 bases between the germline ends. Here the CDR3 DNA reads TGCGCCAGCAGCTTGGAGGGCGATTCCCAGTACTTC. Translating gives CASSLEGDSQYF.

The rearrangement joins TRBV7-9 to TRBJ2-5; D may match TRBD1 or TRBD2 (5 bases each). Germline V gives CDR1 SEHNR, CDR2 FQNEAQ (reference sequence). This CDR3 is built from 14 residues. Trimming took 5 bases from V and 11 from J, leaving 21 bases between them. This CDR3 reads CASSDGAYYNEQYF. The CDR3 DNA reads TGTGCCAGCAGCGACGGGGCCTACTACAATGAGCAGTACTTC.

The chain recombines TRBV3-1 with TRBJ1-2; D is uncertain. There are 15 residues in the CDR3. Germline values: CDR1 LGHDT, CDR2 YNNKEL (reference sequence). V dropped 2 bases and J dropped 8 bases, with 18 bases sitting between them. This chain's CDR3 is CASSQIPERSRGYTF. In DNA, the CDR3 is TGTGCCAGCAGCCAAATTCCGGAAAGGTCGAGAGGCTACACCTTC.

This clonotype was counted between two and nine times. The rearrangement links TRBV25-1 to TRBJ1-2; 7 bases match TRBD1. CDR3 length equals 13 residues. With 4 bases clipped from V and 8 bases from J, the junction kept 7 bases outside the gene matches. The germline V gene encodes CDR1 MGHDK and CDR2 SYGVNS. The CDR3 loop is CASSGQGNGGYTF. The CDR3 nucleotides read TGTGCCAGCAGTGGACAGGGAAATGGAGGCTACACCTTC.

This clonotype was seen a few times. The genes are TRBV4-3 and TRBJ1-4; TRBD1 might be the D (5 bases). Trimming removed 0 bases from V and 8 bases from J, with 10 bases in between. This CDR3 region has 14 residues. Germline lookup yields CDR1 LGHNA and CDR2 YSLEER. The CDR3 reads CASSQDRTKEKLFF. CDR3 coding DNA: TGCGCCAGCAGCCAAGATCGGACAAAGGAAAAACTGTTTTTT.

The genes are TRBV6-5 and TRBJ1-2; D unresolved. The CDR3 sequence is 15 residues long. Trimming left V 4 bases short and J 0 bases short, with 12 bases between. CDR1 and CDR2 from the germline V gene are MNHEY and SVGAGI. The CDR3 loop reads CASSFRRFTNYGYTF. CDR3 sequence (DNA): TGTGCCAGCAGTTTCCGCAGGTTTACTAACTATGGCTACACCTTC.

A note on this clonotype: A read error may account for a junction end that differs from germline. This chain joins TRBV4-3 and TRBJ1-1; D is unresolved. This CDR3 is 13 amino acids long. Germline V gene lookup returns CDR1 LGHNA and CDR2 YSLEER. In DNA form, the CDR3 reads TGCGCCAGCAACCAAGATCCCAGCCGTGAAACTTTCTTT. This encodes CASNQDPSRETFF.

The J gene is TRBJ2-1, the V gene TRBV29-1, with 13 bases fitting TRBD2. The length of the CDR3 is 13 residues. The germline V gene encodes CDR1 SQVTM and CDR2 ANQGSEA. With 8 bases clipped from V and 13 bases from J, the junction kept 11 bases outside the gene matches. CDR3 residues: CSTRTSGGETQFF. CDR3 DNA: TGCAGCACACGGACTAGCGGGGGAGAGACCCAGTTCTTC.

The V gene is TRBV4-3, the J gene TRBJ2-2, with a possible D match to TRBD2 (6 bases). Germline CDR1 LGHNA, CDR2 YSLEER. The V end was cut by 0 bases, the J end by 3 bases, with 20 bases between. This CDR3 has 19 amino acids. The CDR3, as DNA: TGCGCCAGCAGCCAAGAAGGGCCTTTTGGGCGGGGATACACCGGGGAGCTGTTTTTT. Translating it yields CASSQEGPFGRGYTGELFF.

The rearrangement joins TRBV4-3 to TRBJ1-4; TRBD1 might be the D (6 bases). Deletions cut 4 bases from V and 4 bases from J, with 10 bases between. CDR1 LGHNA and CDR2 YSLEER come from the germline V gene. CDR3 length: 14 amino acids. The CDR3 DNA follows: TGCGCCAGCAGCCCCGAGGGGGGTAATGAAAAACTGTTTTTT. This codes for CASSPEGGNEKLFF.

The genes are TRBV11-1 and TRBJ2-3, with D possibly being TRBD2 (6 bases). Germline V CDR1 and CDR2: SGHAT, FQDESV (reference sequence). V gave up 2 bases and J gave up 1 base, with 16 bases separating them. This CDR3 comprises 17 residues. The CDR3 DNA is TGTGCCAGCAGCTTATTCCGGGCTAGCGCCGGCACAGATACGCAGTATTTT. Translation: CASSLFRASAGTDTQYF.

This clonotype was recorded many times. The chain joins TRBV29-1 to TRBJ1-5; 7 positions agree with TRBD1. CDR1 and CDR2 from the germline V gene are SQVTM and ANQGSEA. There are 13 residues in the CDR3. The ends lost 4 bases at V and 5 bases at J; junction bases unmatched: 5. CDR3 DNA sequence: TGCAGCGTTGTCGGGACAGCTGATCAGCCCCAGCATTTT. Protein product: CSVVGTADQPQHF. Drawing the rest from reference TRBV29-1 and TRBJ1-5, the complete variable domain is SAVISQKPSRDICQRGTSLTIQCQVDSQVTMMFWYRQQPGQSLTLIATANQGSEATYESGFVIDKFPISRPNLTFSTLTVSNMSPEDSSIYLCSVVGTADQPQHFGDGTRLSIL.

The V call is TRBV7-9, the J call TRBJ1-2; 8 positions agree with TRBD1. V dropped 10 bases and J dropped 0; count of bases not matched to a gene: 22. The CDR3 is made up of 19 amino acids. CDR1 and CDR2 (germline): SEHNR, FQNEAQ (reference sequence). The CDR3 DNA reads TGTGCCACCACAAACCCCAGACAGGGGAACCAAGAAGCTAACTATGGCTACACCTTC. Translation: CATTNPRQGNQEANYGYTF.

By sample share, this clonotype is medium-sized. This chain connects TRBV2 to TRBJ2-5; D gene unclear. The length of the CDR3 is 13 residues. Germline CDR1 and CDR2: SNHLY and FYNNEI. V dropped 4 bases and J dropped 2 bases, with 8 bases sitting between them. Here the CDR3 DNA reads TGTGCCAGCAGTGTCTCTAGGCAAGAGACCCAGTACTTC. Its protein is CASSVSRQETQYF. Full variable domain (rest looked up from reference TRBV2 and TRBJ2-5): EPEVTQTPSHQVTQMGQEVILRCVPISNHLYFYWYRQILGQKVEFLVSFYNNEISEKSEIFDDQFSVERPDGSNFTLKIRSTKLEDSAMYFCASSVSRQETQYFGPGTRLLVL.

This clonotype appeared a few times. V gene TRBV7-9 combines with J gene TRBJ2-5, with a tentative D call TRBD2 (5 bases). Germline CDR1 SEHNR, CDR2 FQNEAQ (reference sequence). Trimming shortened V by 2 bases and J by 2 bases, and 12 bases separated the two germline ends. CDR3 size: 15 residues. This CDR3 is CASSLIGVRQETQYF. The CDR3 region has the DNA TGTGCCAGCAGCTTAATCGGGGTCAGGCAAGAGACCCAGTACTTC. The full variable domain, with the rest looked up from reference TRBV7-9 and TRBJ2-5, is DTGVSQNPRHKITKRGQNVTFRCDPISEHNRLYWYRQTLGQGPEFLTYFQNEAQLEKSRLLSDRFSAERPKGSFSTLEIQRTEQGDSAMYLCASSLIGVRQETQYFGPGTRLLVL.

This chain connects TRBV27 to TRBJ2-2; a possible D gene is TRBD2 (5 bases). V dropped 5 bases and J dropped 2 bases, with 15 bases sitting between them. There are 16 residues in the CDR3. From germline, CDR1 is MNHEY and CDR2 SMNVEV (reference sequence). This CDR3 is CASSAGRPINTGELFF. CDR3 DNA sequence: TGTGCCAGCAGTGCGGGCAGGCCAATCAACACCGGGGAGCTGTTTTTT.

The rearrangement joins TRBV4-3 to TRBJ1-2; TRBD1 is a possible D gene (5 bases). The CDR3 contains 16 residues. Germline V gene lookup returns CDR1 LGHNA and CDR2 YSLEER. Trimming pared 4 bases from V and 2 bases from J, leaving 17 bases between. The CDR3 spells CASSPQDRKPNYGYTF. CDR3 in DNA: TGCGCCAGCAGCCCGCAAGACAGAAAACCCAACTATGGCTACACCTTC.

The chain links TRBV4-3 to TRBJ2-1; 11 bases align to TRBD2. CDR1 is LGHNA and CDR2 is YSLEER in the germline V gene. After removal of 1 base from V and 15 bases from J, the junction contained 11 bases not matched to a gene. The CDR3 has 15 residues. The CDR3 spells CASSQVSGGACLRFF. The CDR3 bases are TGCGCCAGCAGCCAAGTTAGCGGGGGGGCCTGTCTTCGGTTCTTC.

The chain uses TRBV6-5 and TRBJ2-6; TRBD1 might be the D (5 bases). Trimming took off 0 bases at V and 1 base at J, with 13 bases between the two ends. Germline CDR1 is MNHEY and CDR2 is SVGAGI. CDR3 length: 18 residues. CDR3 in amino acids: CASSYSAGFGSGANVLTF. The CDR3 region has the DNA TGTGCCAGCAGTTACTCTGCAGGGTTTGGGTCTGGGGCCAACGTCCTGACTTTC.